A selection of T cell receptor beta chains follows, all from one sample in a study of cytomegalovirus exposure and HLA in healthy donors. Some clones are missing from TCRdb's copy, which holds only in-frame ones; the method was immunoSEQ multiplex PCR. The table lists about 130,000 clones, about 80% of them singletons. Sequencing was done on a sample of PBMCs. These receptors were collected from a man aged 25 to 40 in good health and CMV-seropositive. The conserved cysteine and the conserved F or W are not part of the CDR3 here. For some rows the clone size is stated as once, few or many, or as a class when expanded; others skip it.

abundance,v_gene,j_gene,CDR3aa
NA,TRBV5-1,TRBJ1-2,ASSLLNGAGGYT
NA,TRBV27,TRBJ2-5,ASSFNEGGKTQY
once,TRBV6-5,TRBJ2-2,ASSQDRFTGELF
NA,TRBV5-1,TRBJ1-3,ASSLGPGFGNTIY
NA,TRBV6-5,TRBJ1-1,ASRQTAGGDTEAF
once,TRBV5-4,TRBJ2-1,ASTHYGTGTYNEQF
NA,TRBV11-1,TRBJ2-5,ASSLGIGETQY
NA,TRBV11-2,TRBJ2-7,ASSFFAGAYEQY
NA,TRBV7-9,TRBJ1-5,ASSRTGNAEPQH
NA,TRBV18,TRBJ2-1,ASSTLAGGINYNEQF
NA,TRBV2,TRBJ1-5,ASRDRGQPQH
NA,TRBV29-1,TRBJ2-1,SAAGTSGRDSYNEQF
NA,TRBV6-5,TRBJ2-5,ASSYSEGIGETQY
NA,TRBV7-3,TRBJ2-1,ASSLSSRNEQF
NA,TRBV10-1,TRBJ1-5,ASSESDRRSGQPQH
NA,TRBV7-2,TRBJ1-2,ASSPSGAGTFEGYT
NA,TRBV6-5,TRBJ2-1,ASRRGGGADEQF
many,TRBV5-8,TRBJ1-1,ATVGEGNTEAF
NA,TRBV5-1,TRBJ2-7,ASSLLREQMYEQY
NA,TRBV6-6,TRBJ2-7,ASRADRDFYEQY
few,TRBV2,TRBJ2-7,ASRRNEGPYEQY
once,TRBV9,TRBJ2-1,ANSPRSLNEQF
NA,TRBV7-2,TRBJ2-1,ASSLDSGTYNEQF
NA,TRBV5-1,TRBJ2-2,ASSQGQRNTGELF
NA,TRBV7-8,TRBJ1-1,ASSLSVPGKRDTEAF
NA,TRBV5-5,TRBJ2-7,ASSLGSDEQY
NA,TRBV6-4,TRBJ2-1,ASSDSAGGPNEQF
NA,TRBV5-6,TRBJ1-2,ASSGGKNYGYT
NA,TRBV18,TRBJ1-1,ASSPDKREAF
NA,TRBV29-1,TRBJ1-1,SASPGNTEAF
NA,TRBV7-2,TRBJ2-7,ASSLVGLSSYEQY
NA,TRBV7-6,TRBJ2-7,ASSPTGESYSYEQY
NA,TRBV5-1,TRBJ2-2,ASSLLGEAGELF
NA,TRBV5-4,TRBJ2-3,ASRPGLAGARDTQY
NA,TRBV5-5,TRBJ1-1,ASSLGGKRIMNTEAF
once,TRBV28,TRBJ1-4,ASSLTGTGAEKLF
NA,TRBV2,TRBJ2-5,ASRRGVAGAQETQY
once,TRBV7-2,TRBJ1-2,ASSLRRAEGYT
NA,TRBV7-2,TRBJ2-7,ASSPAGQLSYEQY
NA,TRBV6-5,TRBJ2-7,ASSYSSGAGGEQY